Many counts were recorded for the clone carrying this T cell receptor (beta chain). Researchers tagged individual cDNA molecules with unique molecular identifiers. TCRdb independently ran MiXCR on the 5' RACE reads; one entry per CDR3 protein. The table has around 61,000 distinct CDR3 sequences, around 12% seen once. The V and J ends lost 1 base and 5 bases respectively, with 15 bases between them. Germline CDR1 and CDR2: LNHDA and SQIVND (reference sequence). CDR3 size: 16 residues. This sample was taken from a study of early T cells in non-severe SARS-CoV-2 infection. The sample comprised whole blood. The chain recombines TRBV19 with TRBJ1-5; D is perhaps TRBD1 (6 bases). The receptor comes from an adult who was a healthcare worker with PCR-confirmed SARS-CoV-2 infection or an uninfected control (not recorded which). This CDR3 reads CASSIGRDMVHQPQHF. CDR3 DNA sequence: TGTGCCAGTAGTATAGGCCGGGACATGGTGCATCAGCCCCAGCATTTT.